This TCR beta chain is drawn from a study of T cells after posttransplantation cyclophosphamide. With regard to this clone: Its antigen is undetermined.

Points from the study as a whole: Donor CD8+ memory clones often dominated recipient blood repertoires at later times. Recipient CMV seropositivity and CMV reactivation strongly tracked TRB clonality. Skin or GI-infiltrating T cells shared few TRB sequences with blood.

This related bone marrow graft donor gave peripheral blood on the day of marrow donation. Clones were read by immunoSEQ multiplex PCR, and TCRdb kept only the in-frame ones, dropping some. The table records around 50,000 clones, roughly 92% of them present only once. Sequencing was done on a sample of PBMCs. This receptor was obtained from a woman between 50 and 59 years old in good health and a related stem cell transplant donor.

DNA for the CDR3: TGTGCCAGCAGTTCCACAGTGACTAGCAATCAGCCCCAGCATTTT. Amino acid sequence: CASSSTVTSNQPQHF. The chain carries TRBV6-1 and TRBJ1-5; D remains unclear. The germline V and J ends were trimmed by 5 bases and 0 bases, with 11 bases remaining between them. The CDR3 covers 15 residues. Germline V gene data show CDR1 as MNHNS and CDR2 as SASEGT.